The entry that follows covers one T cell receptor (beta chain) sequence. Its antigen is unknown. Within one base of it there is no much larger clone, and no base qualities were kept. The source of the sample is a study of cytomegalovirus exposure and HLA in healthy donors (TCRdb year 2017). Background for the entire study: An earlier analysis of under 600 of the donors reported about 250 Gb of sequence data and 117 million unique TCR beta sequences from 150 million to 200 million T cells. Roughly 300 gigabases of sequencing data and approximately 84 million unique TCR sequences were included in an early release covering 550 to 650 HLA-typed donors. Among the roughly 400 genotyped donors, 81% belonged to the genetic ancestry cluster associated with self-reported Caucasian donors. The aim of the study was to test whether cataloging public T cell receptors could identify signatures of past pathogen exposure. The study used immunosequencing to profile the T cell repertoires of some 600 subjects and linked those repertoires to cytomegalovirus serostatus. Along with the approximately 700-subject first cohort, a separate validation cohort of around 120 different subjects was used. High-throughput TCR immunosequencing, statistical association of individual TCRs with disease status, and machine learning were combined to predict cytomegalovirus infection status. To study patterns of TCR occurrence, a later analysis re-analyzed previously published TCR beta repertoires from more than 550 donors and added high-resolution HLA genotyping. Rather than using new phenotypic data, the later analysis identified candidate immune exposures from TCR beta sequences and from how often those sequences occurred across donors. An earlier analysis of 500 to 650 of the donors applied high-throughput TCR beta sequencing to assess whether each TCR beta V gene segment acted as functional or pseudogenic. Donor age, sex, ethnicity and CMV serostatus were compiled alongside the repertoire data. A later genetic analysis used genome-wide SNP genotypes for about 55% of the 666 donors, treating that subset as a discovery cohort. Every repertoire in the discovery cohort had been generated on one and the same sequencing platform. HLA typing covered class I and class II loci at four-digit resolution. The number of typed donors differed by locus: 629-630 for A, B, C, DRB1 and DQB1; approximately 540 for DQA1; roughly 600 for DPA1; and roughly 450 for DPB1. A handful of DR-DQ haplotypes were treated as single units for association and clustering because of strong linkage in the cohort. Among 398 genotyped donors of the cohort, an average of roughly 240,000 unique TCR beta nucleotide sequences were sequenced per donor, about a sixth of them non-productive.

Paper-wide results and their limitations: A further reported finding was that TCR beta sequences accurately predicted the HLA-A and HLA-B alleles for most subjects in the first cohort. Because HLA typing was missing for some donors at each locus, association tests included only the typed subset. Most CMV-associated TCR beta chains appeared to be HLA-restricted in a later analysis, and the HLA associations seemed to be driven largely by CMV exposure. The classifier was reported to diagnose cytomegalovirus status with high specificity and sensitivity in both the original cohort and the validation cohort. Correlated functional status among segregating V segments might reflect linkage disequilibrium, but an unknown experimental factor could not be ruled out. A few of the identified cytomegalovirus-associated TCR beta chains were confirmed in vitro to be specific for cytomegalovirus antigens. According to a later genetic analysis, donors in an Asian-associated ancestry cluster had fewer N-insertions in productive TCRs than the approximately 700-donor mean. The authors suggested that the approach could potentially be generalized to other disease states and immunological phenotypes. Because counts were too low, approximately 18 rarely observed V segments, including chromosome 9 orphons, were excluded from the earlier analysis of several hundred of the donors. Specific HLA alleles were associated with 15,000 to 20,000 TCR beta sequences at a false discovery rate of 0.05 in a later analysis. Because the 87-base-pair reads could not distinguish some IMGT-functional V segments, including TRBV6-2 and TRBV6-3, those segments were excluded. Compared with equally common non-associated chains, HLA-associated TCR beta chains in a later analysis were more clonally expanded and had lower generation probabilities. Presence/absence analyses assumed roughly uniform sequencing depth across donors, an assumption that may not hold. Several of the top co-occurrence clusters appeared to be linked to parvovirus B19, influenza, CMV and Epstein-Barr virus, according to a later analysis. A cluster of highly shared sequence variants was judged likely to represent a technical artifact of the sequencing pipeline. Across donors, most TCR sequences were observed very rarely, whereas some public TCRs were present in many individuals. In a later analysis, TCR association rates were found to vary across HLA loci, with the most associated TCRs seen for DRB1 alleles and the fewest for HLA-C alleles. An association between a missense DCLRE1C variant and V-gene and J-gene trimming of TCR beta chains was found in a later genetic analysis and replicated in an independent cohort. In an earlier analysis of a few hundred of the donors, most TCR beta V segments were observed in productive rearrangements about 90% or about 30% of the time, broadly matching IMGT annotations. Immune exposure information for the cohort was limited to CMV serostatus. The study listed 164 TCR beta chains as associated with cytomegalovirus. When HLA alleles, especially DR and DQ, strongly co-occurred, TCR associations were difficult to assign to individual alleles. This cohort had only TCR beta chains sequenced, and the lack of alpha or paired-chain data limited which features could be detected.

The library was prepared using the immunoSEQ multiplex PCR assay. A mixture of 60 forward primers for TCR Vbeta segments and 13 reverse primers for TCR Jbeta segments was used in the multiplex PCR. The CDR3 region of rearranged TCR beta genes was amplified from genomic DNA with a multiplex PCR assay. Amplified TCR beta libraries were sequenced as 87-base-pair reads on the Illumina HiSeq System. In the paper's pipeline: A later analysis tallied some 79 million unique TCR beta chains across the 666 repertoires, and approximately 12 million of those chains were shared by two or more donors. A nearest-neighbor algorithm error-corrected the raw reads and collapsed the reads into unique sequences, merging closely related sequences to remove PCR and sequencing errors. To assign V, D and J gene segments, CDR3 sequences were aligned to IMGT reference sequences. Each retained sequence needed at least a six-nucleotide match to both a V gene segment and a J gene segment. Rearrangements were classified as productive when the CDR3 lacked stop codons and remained in frame with V and J, and all other rearrangements were classified as non-productive. CDR3 was defined according to IMGT convention as the region running from the second conserved V-encoded cysteine to the conserved J-encoded phenylalanine. The earlier analysis of some 540 of the donors excluded any sequence lacking an unambiguous match to a single V gene segment. In an earlier analysis of 450 to 700 of the donors, V segments were called functional above 56.7% productive rearrangements and were called segregating when the between-donor standard deviation exceeded 5%. A statistical classification framework was built to diagnose cytomegalovirus status from the catalog of TCR beta chain sequences. A later analysis assigned V and J genes by comparing TCR nucleotide sequences with IMGT/GENE-DB human TR gene sequences. Using the TCRdist pipeline, a later analysis assigned CDR3 sequences along with most-parsimonious VDJ recombination scenarios. In a later analysis, each TCR beta chain was defined by its CDR3 amino acid sequence together with its V-gene family, and reads lacking a unique V-gene family were excluded. A later analysis removed several hundred highly shared, low-generation-probability nucleotide sequences to deal with suspected cross-contamination and a sequencing artifact. In a later analysis, a clonal expansion index for each public chain was calculated from normalized within-repertoire ranks of inferred template counts. A later analysis computed generation probabilities with a VDJ recombination model fitted to out-of-frame rearrangements, and checked the results against IGoR. In a later analysis, hypergeometric tests were used to score TCR-TCR, TCR-HLA and TCR-CMV co-occurrence, with a repertoire-size bias correction applied to TCR pairs. A later analysis estimated false discovery rates by permuting HLA or CMV assignments 20 times. A later analysis grouped co-occurring TCRs with DBSCAN, adding TCRdist sequence similarity when clustering within HLA-allele-positive subsets. Repertoires with fewer than 30,000 or more than 120,000 public chains were left out of co-occurrence clustering, as were five repertoires with anomalous nucleotide sharing. TCRdb re-hosts the immuneACCESS table, in-frame sequences only. Its copies lack some clones; in the studies checked, an unresolved V gene accounts for under half of them, and the cause for the rest is not known. V and J calls and clone size are copied from that table; D and trimming were computed from the DNA. For this sample the table gives 95,000 to 150,000 clones, of which about 85% were detected only once. Together, the top ten hold about 0.22% of the sample.

The cohort comprised approximately 700 healthy bone marrow donors. All cohort members were sampled while nominally healthy, although unrecorded immune exposures were likely present. The donor tested CMV seronegative, placing the donor among the 350 or so seronegative members of the cohort. A peripheral blood sample was collected from each donor, and TCR beta sequencing was performed on peripheral blood mononuclear cells. Genomic DNA was extracted from the blood cell samples with the Qiagen DNeasy Blood Extraction Kit. Spanning cysteine to phenylalanine, the CDR3 consists of 14 amino acids. Left in the record is the CDR3 DNA by itself, 42 bases read in frame from the first base. Via the germline V gene, CDR1 is LGHNA and CDR2 YSLEER. V is clipped by 1 base and J by 7 bases, and the sequence between their germline boundaries is 13 bases long.

Sequencing input: PBMCs. The chain joins TRBV4-3 to TRBJ1-1, with the D gene not confidently named. The sequence was collected from a middle-aged man in good health and CMV-seronegative. The CDR3 here reads CASSQVYGEGEAFF. The bases are TGCGCCAGCAGCCAAGTGTACGGGGAGGGTGAAGCTTTCTTT.